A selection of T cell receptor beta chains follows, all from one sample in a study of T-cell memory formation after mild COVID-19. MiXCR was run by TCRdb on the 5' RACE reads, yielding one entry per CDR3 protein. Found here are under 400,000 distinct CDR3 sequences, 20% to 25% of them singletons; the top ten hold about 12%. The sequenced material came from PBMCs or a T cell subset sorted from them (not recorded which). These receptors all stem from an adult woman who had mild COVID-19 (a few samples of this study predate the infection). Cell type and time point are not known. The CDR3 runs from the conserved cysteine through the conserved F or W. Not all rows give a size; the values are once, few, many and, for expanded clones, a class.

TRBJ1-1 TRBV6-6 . CASSSALAEAFF
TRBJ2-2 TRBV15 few CATSRDMAKNTGELFF
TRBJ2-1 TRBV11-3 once CASSLARSSGSNEQFF
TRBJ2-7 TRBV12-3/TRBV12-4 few CASTKRRSYEQYF
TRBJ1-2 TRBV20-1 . CSARGARENLGGYTF
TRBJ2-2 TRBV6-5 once CASSYFSNTGELFF
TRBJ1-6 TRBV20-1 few CSARPGQGAVYSPLHF
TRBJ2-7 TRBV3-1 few CASSHEGEGVAYEQYF
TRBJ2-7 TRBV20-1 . CSEGWCGPLSYEQYF
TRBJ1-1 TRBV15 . CATSRYRDRDTEAFF
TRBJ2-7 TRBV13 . CASSLAGVPYEQYF
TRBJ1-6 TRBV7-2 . CASSLAGPLHF
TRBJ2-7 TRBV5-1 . CASSLGTSGAGYEQYF
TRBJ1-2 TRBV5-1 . CASSLVGADGYTF
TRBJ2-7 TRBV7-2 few CASSPWGGGGYYEQYF
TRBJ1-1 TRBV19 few CASSTRLTEAFF
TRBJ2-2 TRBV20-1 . CSARGHQKIANTGELFF
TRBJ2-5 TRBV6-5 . CASSRQGAGETQYF
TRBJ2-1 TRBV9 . CASSVLAGATNEQFF
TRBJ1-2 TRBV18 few CASSPWGNYGYTF
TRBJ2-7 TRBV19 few CASSIGVTSGTYEQYF
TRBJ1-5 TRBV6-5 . CASRQVSNQPQHF
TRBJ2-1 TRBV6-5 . CASSPLNPGLAPLSEQFF
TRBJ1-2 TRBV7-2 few CASSTPRGHGYTF
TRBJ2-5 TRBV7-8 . CASSHQGFQETQYF
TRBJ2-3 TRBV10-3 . CAISDVGTETDTQYF
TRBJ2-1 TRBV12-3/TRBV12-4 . CASSLGTKNEQFF
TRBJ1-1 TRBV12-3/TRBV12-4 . CASSLERGWTEAFF
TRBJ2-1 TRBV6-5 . CASSRFSTSGINEQFF
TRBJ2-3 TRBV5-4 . CASSIGTASTDTQYF
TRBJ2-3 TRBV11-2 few CASSGGSWDTQYF
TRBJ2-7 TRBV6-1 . CASSSQGSTYEQYF
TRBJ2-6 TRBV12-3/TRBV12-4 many CASSLRSSGANVLTF
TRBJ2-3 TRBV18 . CASSPLGHRITDTQYF
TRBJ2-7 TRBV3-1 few CASSRKLAGRSYEQYF
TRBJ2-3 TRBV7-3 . CASSFGAATDTQYF
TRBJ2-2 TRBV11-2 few CASSLVSGLAGELFF
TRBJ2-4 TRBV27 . CASSSSAIQYF
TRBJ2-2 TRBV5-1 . CASSGTSGRAIGGELFF
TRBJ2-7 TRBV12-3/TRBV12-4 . CASSSTMEQYF
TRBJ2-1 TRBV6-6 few CASRPRGIGQGSLSEQFF
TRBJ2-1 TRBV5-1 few CASSLGTGEDEQFF
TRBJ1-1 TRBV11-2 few CASSLAQMNTEAFF
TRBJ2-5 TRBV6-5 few CASSYRRASGSRETQYF
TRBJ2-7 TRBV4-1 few CASSQVAGGGSLEQYF
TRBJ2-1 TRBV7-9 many CASSLGDVGEQFF
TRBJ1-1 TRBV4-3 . CASSQDPRRNTEAFF
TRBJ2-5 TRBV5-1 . CASRSGEETQYF
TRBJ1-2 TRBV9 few CASSVAQGRYGYTF
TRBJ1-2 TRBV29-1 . CSVDSNYGYTF